One sample yielded the 28 T cell receptor beta chains listed below, sequenced in a study of technical replicates of blood from a few donors. Libraries were prepared by immunoSEQ multiplex PCR; TCRdb keeps only in-frame clonotypes and omits some of them. The sample holds roughly 80,000 clones; 85% to 95% are singletons and the top ten take 0.35% to 0.45%. The sequenced sample was T cells isolated from PBMCs. The receptors shown here come from a human donor in good health.

Here the CDR3 DNA reads TGTGCCAGCAGCTCAGCTAGGGACTTTACGAAGGAAAAACTGTTTTTT. The encoded protein is CASSSARDFTKEKLFF. The J gene is TRBJ1-4, the V gene TRBV7-9, with D maybe TRBD1 (5 bases). The germline V gene encodes CDR1 SEHNR and CDR2 FQNEAQ (reference sequence). This CDR3 region has 16 residues. Trimming stripped 4 bases from V and 8 bases from J, with 20 bases between.

The J gene is TRBJ2-7, the V gene TRBV28; D may be TRBD2 (5 bases). The CDR3 consists of 16 residues. Germline lookup yields CDR1 MDHEN and CDR2 SYDVKM. V was pared by 5 bases and J by 2 bases, with 19 bases between. This CDR3 is CASSRISGTRAYEQYF. CDR3 sequence (DNA): TGTGCCAGCAGTCGAATAAGCGGAACTCGAGCCTACGAGCAGTACTTC.

This clone appeared a single time. The rearrangement joins TRBV6-1 to TRBJ2-7, with a possible D match to TRBD2 (5 bases). This CDR3 is 15 amino acids long. Trimming took off 6 bases at V and 6 bases at J, with 21 bases between the two ends. The germline gives CDR1 MNHNS, CDR2 SASEGT. CDR3 sequence (DNA): TGTGCCAGCAGACCCATGAGAACCCGCGGGCCCGAGCAGTACTTC. Amino acids: CASRPMRTRGPEQYF.

The chain joins TRBV9 to TRBJ2-1; TRBD2 matches at 10 bases. The CDR3 contains 15 residues. Germline V gives CDR1 SGDLS, CDR2 YYNGEE. The V and J ends lost 0 bases and 9 bases, in that order; junction bases with no gene match: 6. The CDR3 DNA reads as TGTGCCAGCAGCGTAGAGGGGCTAGCGGGAGTTGAGCAGTTCTTC. Its protein is CASSVEGLAGVEQFF.

The genes are TRBV19 and TRBJ1-2; D call uncertain. Germline CDR1 and CDR2: LNHDA and SQIVND (reference sequence). Trimming removed 7 bases from V and 4 bases from J, with 16 bases in between. The CDR3 consists of 14 residues. The CDR3: CASTPRGLGYGYTF. The CDR3 DNA sequence: TGTGCCAGTACCCCTCGGGGATTAGGCTATGGCTACACCTTC.

This chain joins TRBV9 and TRBJ2-6; TRBD1 agrees at 7 bases. Unmatched junction bases numbered 5, after V lost 3 bases and J lost 2 bases. Per the germline V gene, CDR1 is SGDLS and CDR2 is YYNGEE. The CDR3 totals 16 residues. The CDR3: CASSGRGGAGANVLTF. CDR3 sequence (DNA): TGTGCCAGCAGCGGGAGAGGGGGCGCTGGGGCCAACGTCCTGACTTTC.

The CDR3 region is CASSLGDRDGYTF. CDR3 nucleotide sequence: TGTGCCAGCAGCTTAGGGGACAGAGATGGCTACACCTTC. The chain joins TRBV7-9 to TRBJ1-2; 7 bases match TRBD1. The CDR3 length is 13 residues. The junction had 2 bases not matched to a gene; V was cut back by 1 base and J by 6 bases. Germline CDR1 SEHNR, CDR2 FQNEAQ (reference sequence).

This CDR3 reads CASSPSGNRIDEQFF. The CDR3 region has the DNA TGTGCCAGCAGCCCTTCAGGGAATCGTATCGATGAGCAGTTCTTC. The chain has TRBV7-3 and TRBJ2-1, with a possible D match to TRBD1 (5 bases). CDR3 length: 15 amino acids. Germline assignment: CDR1 SGHTA and CDR2 FQGTGA. The V gene lost 5 bases and the J gene lost 8 bases, with 19 bases spanning the gap.

This chain links TRBV29-1 with TRBJ1-5, with a tentative D call TRBD1 (6 bases). From germline, CDR1 is SQVTM and CDR2 ANQGSEA. The CDR3 is 14 residues long. With 4 bases removed from V and 4 bases from J, the gap between germline ends came to 14 bases. CDR3 nucleotide sequence: TGCAGCGTTGTAAGCGGGGGCCTTAATCAGCCCCAGCATTTT. Its translation is CSVVSGGLNQPQHF.

The chain uses TRBV15 and TRBJ2-1; TRBD2 matches 11 bases. Germline assignment: CDR1 LNHNV and CDR2 YYDKDF (reference sequence). The V segment lost 0 bases and the J segment 8 bases; nucleotides outside the gene matches: 3. This CDR3 has 15 residues. The CDR3: CATSRELAGVYEQFF. The CDR3 bases are TGTGCCACCAGCAGAGAACTAGCGGGAGTATATGAGCAGTTCTTC. Variable domain in full (rest from reference TRBV15 and TRBJ2-1): DAMVIQNPRYQVTQFGKPVTLSCSQTLNHNVMYWYQQKSSQAPKLLFHYYDKDFNNEADTPDNFQSRRPNTSFCFLDIRSPGLGDTAMYLCATSRELAGVYEQFFGPGTRLTVL.

J is TRBJ2-7 and V is TRBV6-6; 9 bases fit TRBD2. With 8 bases clipped from V and 2 bases from J, the junction kept 13 bases outside the gene matches. CDR1 is MNHNY, CDR2 SVGAGI, per germline (reference sequence). The CDR3 has 16 residues. The CDR3 loop reads CASSTPTSGYPYEQYF. The CDR3 DNA reads as TGTGCCAGCTCAACACCCACTAGCGGGTATCCCTACGAGCAGTACTTC.

The chain's CDR3 is CASSVLATYNEQFF. The CDR3 nucleotides read TGTGCCAGCAGTGTCCTAGCGACCTACAATGAGCAGTTCTTC. V is TRBV6-1 and J is TRBJ2-1, with a weak D call TRBD2 (6 bases). The length of the CDR3 is 14 residues. Germline lookup yields CDR1 MNHNS and CDR2 SASEGT. Trimming stripped 4 bases from V and 2 bases from J, with 9 bases between.

This chain joins TRBV14 and TRBJ2-7; D may be TRBD1 (6 bases). Per germline, CDR1 SGHDN and CDR2 FVKESK. V shed 4 bases and J shed 3 bases, with 19 bases lying between them. The CDR3 is 16 amino acids. The CDR3 protein is CASSPPSGAIGYEQYF. CDR3 nucleotide sequence: TGTGCCAGCAGCCCACCCTCAGGGGCAATTGGCTACGAGCAGTACTTC.

The chain employs TRBV5-6 and TRBJ2-7; TRBD2 is a possible D gene (6 bases). The CDR3 loop spans 14 amino acids. V lost 4 bases to trimming and J lost 6 bases, with 17 bases between them. Per germline, CDR1 SGHDT and CDR2 YYEEEE. CDR3 in amino acids: CASSPSFGGGEQYF. The CDR3 nucleotides read TGTGCCAGCAGCCCAAGCTTCGGGGGTGGCGAGCAGTACTTC.

The chain employs TRBV11-1 and TRBJ2-1, with a tentative D call TRBD1 (6 bases). With 7 bases removed from V and 6 bases from J, the gap between germline ends came to 19 bases. The CDR3 totals 15 residues. CDR1 SGHAT and CDR2 FQDESV come from the germline V gene (reference sequence). CDR3 nucleotides: TGTGCCAGCACCGCGGGTGGGGGCCAAGGCAATGAGCAGTTCTTC. Translating gives CASTAGGGQGNEQFF.

The chain uses TRBV7-2 and TRBJ1-2, with D possibly TRBD1 on 6 matching bases. The germline V and J ends were trimmed by 1 base and 6 bases, with 24 bases remaining between them. The V gene's germline CDR1 is SGHTA and CDR2 FQGNSA. This CDR3 comprises 18 residues. CDR3 DNA: TGTGCCAGCAGCTTAGGGATTATTAGAGGGGACAATTTAAATGGCTACACCTTC. Translating gives CASSLGIIRGDNLNGYTF.

This chain links TRBV10-3 with TRBJ1-1, with 7 bases aligning to TRBD1. This CDR3 is 14 amino acids long. V dropped 6 bases and J dropped 3; count of bases not matched to a gene: 7. Looked up from germline, CDR1 is ENHRY and CDR2 is SYGVKD. CDR3: CAIRGDRVYTEAFF. CDR3 bases: TGTGCCATCAGGGGTGACAGGGTGTACACTGAAGCTTTCTTT.

The rearrangement joins TRBV6-5 to TRBJ2-7; perhaps TRBD2 as D (6 bases). Germline CDR1 is MNHEY and CDR2 is SVGAGI. The V and J ends lost 0 bases and 0 bases respectively, with 9 bases between them. The CDR3 length is 15 residues. The CDR3 reads CASSYSSGRSYEQYF. CDR3 coding DNA: TGTGCCAGCAGTTACTCCAGCGGGCGCTCCTACGAGCAGTACTTC.

This chain links TRBV10-1 with TRBJ2-2; perhaps TRBD2 as D (5 bases). The CDR3 runs to 15 residues. V was pared by 4 bases and J by 2 bases, with 11 bases between. Germline CDR1 reads WNHNN; CDR2 reads SYGVQD (reference sequence). The CDR3 is CASSGDSANTGELFF. As DNA, the CDR3 is TGCGCCAGCAGTGGCGATAGCGCCAACACCGGGGAGCTGTTTTTT.

The V call is TRBV5-6, the J call TRBJ2-4, with D maybe TRBD2 (5 bases). Germline lookup yields CDR1 SGHDT and CDR2 YYEEEE. Trimming cost V 2 bases and J 1 base, with 7 bases left between them. The CDR3 consists of 14 residues. CDR3 nucleotides: TGTGCCAGCAGCTTCTCGGGGGCCAAAAACATTCAGTACTTC. Protein sequence: CASSFSGAKNIQYF.

The J gene is TRBJ2-1, the V gene TRBV6-5; D possibly corresponds to TRBD2 (5 bases). With 2 bases removed from V and 8 bases from J, the gap between germline ends came to 16 bases. In germline, CDR1 is MNHEY, CDR2 SVGAGI. The CDR3 totals 15 residues. CDR3: CASSYNRRGMDEQFF. The CDR3 DNA reads TGTGCCAGCAGTTACAATCGCAGAGGGATGGATGAGCAGTTCTTC.

This chain joins TRBV5-6 and TRBJ2-7, with TRBD2 identical over 9 bases. The germline V gene encodes CDR1 SGHDT and CDR2 YYEEEE. This CDR3 spans 15 amino acids. J lost 4 bases, V lost 4 bases, and 9 bases had no gene match. This chain's CDR3 is CASSQQGTSPYEQYF. CDR3 coding DNA: TGTGCCAGCAGCCAACAGGGGACTAGCCCTTACGAGCAGTACTTC.

The chain carries TRBV28 and TRBJ1-3; D not resolved. The length of the CDR3 is 13 residues. Germline assignment: CDR1 MDHEN and CDR2 SYDVKM. Deletions cut 5 bases from V and 0 bases from J, with 5 bases between. The CDR3 DNA reads as TGTGCCAGCAGTACCTACTCTGGAAACACCATATATTTT. This translates into CASSTYSGNTIYF.

The chain uses TRBV28 and TRBJ2-1, with 13 bases aligning to TRBD2. Losses at the gene ends were 3 bases for V and 8 bases for J; bases not matched to a gene: 10. The CDR3 has 17 amino acids. Germline V lookup: CDR1 MDHEN, CDR2 SYDVKM. CDR3 sequence: CASSLTGLAGVGDEQFF. The CDR3, as DNA: TGTGCCAGCAGTTTGACCGGACTAGCGGGAGTGGGCGATGAGCAGTTCTTC.

V is TRBV6-5 and J is TRBJ1-2; TRBD1 matches at 8 bases. CDR1 MNHEY and CDR2 SVGAGI come from the germline V gene. The V gene end was trimmed by 2 bases and the J gene end by 1 base; junction bases not matched to a gene: 3. This CDR3 is built from 15 residues. The CDR3 bases are TGTGCCAGCAGTTACCAGACAGGGGTTAACTATGGCTACACCTTC. Translated, it gives CASSYQTGVNYGYTF.

V usage is TRBV6-1 and J usage is TRBJ2-5, with D possibly matching TRBD1 (5 bases). Germline loops: CDR1 MNHNS, CDR2 SASEGT. CDR3 length: 13 residues. V was shortened by 6 bases and J by 0 bases, with 8 bases between the two germline ends. CDR3 residues: CASRGLDQETQYF. CDR3 sequence (DNA): TGTGCCAGCAGGGGGCTAGACCAAGAGACCCAGTACTTC.

This sequence joins TRBV29-1 and TRBJ2-1; D is perhaps TRBD2 (6 bases). V gave up 7 bases and J gave up 2 bases, with 15 bases separating them. Per germline, CDR1 SQVTM and CDR2 ANQGSEA. The length of the CDR3 is 14 residues. CDR3 in amino acids: CSARLGGAYNEQFF. Here the CDR3 DNA reads TGCAGCGCTCGCCTGGGCGGGGCCTACAATGAGCAGTTCTTC.

The V and J genes are TRBV4-3 and TRBJ2-1; D possibly corresponds to TRBD2 (6 bases). Per the germline V gene, CDR1 is LGHNA and CDR2 is YSLEER. V dropped 0 bases and J dropped 1 base, with 16 bases sitting between them. The CDR3 length is 18 residues. CDR3: CASSQDEPASVSYNEQFF. The DNA for the CDR3 is TGCGCCAGCAGCCAAGACGAGCCCGCTAGCGTATCCTACAATGAGCAGTTCTTC.